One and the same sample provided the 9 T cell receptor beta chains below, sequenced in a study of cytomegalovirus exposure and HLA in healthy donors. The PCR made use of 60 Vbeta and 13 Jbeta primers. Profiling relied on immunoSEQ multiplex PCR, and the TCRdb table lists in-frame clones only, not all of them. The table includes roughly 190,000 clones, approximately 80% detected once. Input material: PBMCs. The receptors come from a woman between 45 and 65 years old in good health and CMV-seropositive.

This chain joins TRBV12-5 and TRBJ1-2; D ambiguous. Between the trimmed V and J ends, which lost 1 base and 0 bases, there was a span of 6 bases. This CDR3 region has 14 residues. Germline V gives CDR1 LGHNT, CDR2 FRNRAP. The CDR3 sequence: CASGLGLANYGYTF. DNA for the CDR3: TGTGCTAGTGGTTTGGGACTGGCTAACTATGGCTACACCTTC.

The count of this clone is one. CDR3 loop: CASGRGPSEETQYF. The DNA of the CDR3 is TGTGCTAGTGGCAGAGGGCCCTCGGAAGAGACCCAGTACTTC. The J gene is TRBJ2-5, the V gene TRBV12-5; weak D call: TRBD2 (5 bases). Deletions cut 6 bases from V and 3 bases from J, with 14 bases between. CDR1 LGHNT and CDR2 FRNRAP come from the germline V gene. This CDR3 is built from 14 residues.

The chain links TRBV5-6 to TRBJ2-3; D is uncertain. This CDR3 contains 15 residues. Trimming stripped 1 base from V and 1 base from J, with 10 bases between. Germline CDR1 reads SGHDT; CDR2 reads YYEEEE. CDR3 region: CASSLPGSGTDTQYF. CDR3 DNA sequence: TGTGCCAGCAGCTTGCCCGGGTCGGGCACAGATACGCAGTATTTT.

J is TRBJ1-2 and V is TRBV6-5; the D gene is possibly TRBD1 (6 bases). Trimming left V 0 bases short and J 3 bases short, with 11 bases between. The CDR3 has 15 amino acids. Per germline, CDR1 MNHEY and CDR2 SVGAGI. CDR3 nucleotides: TGTGCCAGCAGTTACTCTGGGGGCGGCCACTATGGCTACACCTTC. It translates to CASSYSGGGHYGYTF.

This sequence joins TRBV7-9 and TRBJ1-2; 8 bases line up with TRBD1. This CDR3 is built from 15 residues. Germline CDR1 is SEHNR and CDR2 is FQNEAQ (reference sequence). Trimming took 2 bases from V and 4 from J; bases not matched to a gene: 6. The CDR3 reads CASSLQGAVFYGYTF. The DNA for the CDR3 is TGTGCCAGCAGCTTACAGGGGGCAGTTTTCTATGGCTACACCTTC.

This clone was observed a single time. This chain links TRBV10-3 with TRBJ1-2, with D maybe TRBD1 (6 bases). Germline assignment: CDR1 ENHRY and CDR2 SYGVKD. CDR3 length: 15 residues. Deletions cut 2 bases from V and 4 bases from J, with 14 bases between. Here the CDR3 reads CAISEGGARFYGYTF. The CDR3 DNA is TGTGCCATCAGTGAGGGGGGGGCTCGCTTCTATGGCTACACCTTC.

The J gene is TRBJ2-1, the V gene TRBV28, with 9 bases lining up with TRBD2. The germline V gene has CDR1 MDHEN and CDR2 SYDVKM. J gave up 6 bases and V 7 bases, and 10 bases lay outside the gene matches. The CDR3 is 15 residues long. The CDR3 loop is CASTRGAGGANEQFF. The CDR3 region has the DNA TGTGCCAGCACCCGGGGGGCGGGGGGGGCCAATGAGCAGTTCTTC.

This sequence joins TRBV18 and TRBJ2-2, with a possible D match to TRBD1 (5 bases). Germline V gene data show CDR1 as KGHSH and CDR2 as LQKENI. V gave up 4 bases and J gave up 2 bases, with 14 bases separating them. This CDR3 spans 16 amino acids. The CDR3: CASSLNAQGNTGELFF. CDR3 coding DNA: TGTGCCAGCTCACTTAACGCGCAGGGAAACACCGGGGAGCTGTTTTTT.

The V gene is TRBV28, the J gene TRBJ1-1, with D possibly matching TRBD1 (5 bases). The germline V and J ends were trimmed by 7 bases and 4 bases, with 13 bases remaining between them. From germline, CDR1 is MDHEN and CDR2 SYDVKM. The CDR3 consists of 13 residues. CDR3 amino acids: CASTGGGTTEAFF. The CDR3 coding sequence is TGTGCCAGCACCGGGGGGGGGACCACTGAAGCTTTCTTT.